This T cell receptor (beta chain) was obtained from a study of memory CD4+ T cells and cytomegalovirus serostatus. Study information: Healthy Belgian adult donors included several CMV-positive and fewer than 25 CMV-negative people.

There are 14 residues in the CDR3. Germline CDR1 reads LGHNA; CDR2 reads YNFKEQ. The V gene lost 1 base and the J gene lost 5 bases, with 11 bases spanning the gap. The sort gate was single viable CD3+CD4+CD8-CD45RO+ cells for memory CD4+ T cells. CMV serostatus came from serum IgG against pp150, pp28, p38, p52. Sequenced by immunoSEQ multiplex PCR; TCRdb stores in-frame clones only, minus some. Here the sample spans 70,000 to 90,000 clones, just under 80% being singletons. The clonotype was recovered from an adult in good health and CMV-seropositive. The sample consisted of memory CD4+ T cells from blood. The J gene is TRBJ2-5, the V gene TRBV4-2; maybe TRBD1 (6 bases). CDR3 bases: TGTGCCAGCAGCCAAGGGGGGCGGTCGGAGACCCAGTACTTC. This codes for CASSQGGRSETQYF.